These 9 T cell receptor beta chains were all obtained from the same sample, sequenced in a study of monozygotic twins with inflammatory bowel disease. TCRdb re-analyzed the 5' RACE reads; it lists each CDR3 protein once, without DNA. The specimen's table records about 380,000 distinct CDR3 sequences. The sequenced material came from blood. These receptors came from a human donor with ulcerative colitis or Crohn's disease, or a healthy co-twin of an affected twin (not recorded which).

The chain joins TRBV4-3 to TRBJ1-4; lacking DNA, the TRBD1 call made by TCRdb goes unchecked. From germline, CDR1 is LGHNA and CDR2 YSLEER. The CDR3 is 15 residues long. This CDR3 reads CASSQEGRGPEKLFF.

The V gene is TRBV28, the J gene TRBJ2-7; TCRdb indicates TRBD2, and absent DNA this call remains unverified. CDR1 and CDR2 (germline): MDHEN, SYDVKM. The CDR3 runs 15 residues. The CDR3 here is CASSPRGGGTYEQYF.

This chain uses TRBV10-3 with TRBJ2-3; TCRdb's assignment of TRBD2 cannot be checked, as there is no DNA. CDR1 and CDR2 (germline): ENHRY, SYGVKD. The CDR3 loop spans 16 amino acids. CDR3 in amino acids: CAISDWTGRETDTQYF.

The chain joins TRBV29-1 to TRBJ1-2; checking the TCRdb D call of TRBD1 is not possible without DNA. CDR3 length equals 14 residues. The germline V gene encodes CDR1 SQVTM and CDR2 ANQGSEA. The CDR3 protein is CSVLDSFGNYGYTF.

The J gene is TRBJ1-5, the V gene TRBV20-1; TCRdb picks TRBD1, but there is no DNA to check that call. Germline V gene sequence: CDR1 DFQATT, CDR2 SNEGSKA (reference sequence). The CDR3 extends over 17 amino acids. This CDR3 is CSARAQGAHYSNQPQHF.

The V gene is TRBV7-2, the J gene TRBJ2-7; the TCRdb D gene call, TRBD1, has no DNA to confirm it. Germline V gives CDR1 SGHTA, CDR2 FQGNSA. There are 14 residues in the CDR3. The CDR3 spells CASSTRDPPYEQYF.

The V gene is TRBV5-1, the J gene TRBJ1-2; TCRdb gives TRBD1 as the D gene, but with no DNA this cannot be confirmed. In germline, CDR1 is SGHRS, CDR2 YFSETQ. This CDR3 has 15 residues. The CDR3 loop is CASSFPGTGGEGYTF.

The chain uses TRBV28 and TRBJ2-1; TCRdb proposes TRBD1, but this gene call is untestable without DNA. The CDR3 consists of 15 residues. Germline V gene data show CDR1 as MDHEN and CDR2 as SYDVKM. CDR3: CASSPDRALLNEQFF.

The chain carries TRBV7-9 and TRBJ2-3; TCRdb returns TRBD2, unconfirmable since there is no DNA. CDR3 size: 15 residues. CDR1 and CDR2 from the germline V gene are SEHNR and FQNEAQ (reference sequence). CDR3 sequence: CASSTTSGNTDTQYF.